Shown below are 13 T cell receptor beta chains from a single sample sequenced in a study of T-cell memory formation after mild COVID-19. TCRdb ran MiXCR on the 5' RACE reads and lists one entry per CDR3 protein. Among approximately 51,000 distinct CDR3 sequences listed, 9.3% were seen once. Sequences were obtained from PBMCs or a T cell subset sorted from them (not recorded which). The receptors come from an adult woman who had mild COVID-19 (a few samples of this study predate the infection). Cell type and time point are not known.

The gene calls are TRBV6-5 and TRBJ1-2, with D hard to call. This CDR3 is built from 12 residues. Germline V CDR1 and CDR2: MNHEY, SVGAGI. V lost 7 bases, J lost 1 base, and 7 bases lay in between. The CDR3 DNA reads as TGTGCCAGCACTATCAATAACTATGGCTACACCTTC. Its protein is CASTINNYGYTF.

This clonotype was seen at least ten times. The genes are TRBV7-2 and TRBJ2-5; no clear D gene. Germline V gene data show CDR1 as SGHTA and CDR2 as FQGNSA. V was pared by 2 bases and J by 3 bases, with 13 bases between. This CDR3 comprises 15 residues. The CDR3 loop reads CASSLRSAAEETQYF. The DNA of the CDR3 is TGTGCCAGCAGCTTACGCTCCGCGGCTGAAGAGACCCAGTACTTC.

J is TRBJ2-3 and V is TRBV4-1; D may be TRBD2 (6 bases). Germline V gene sequence: CDR1 MGHRA, CDR2 YSYEKL. V gave up 4 bases and J gave up 1 base, with 21 bases separating them. This CDR3 is 18 amino acids long. The CDR3, as DNA: TGCGCCAGCAGCCGTTACAAGATTGCGGGAAATGGCACAGATACGCAGTATTTT. This codes for CASSRYKIAGNGTDTQYF.

This clonotype was picked up many times. The chain carries TRBV20-1 and TRBJ1-6, with no clear D. This CDR3 is built from 13 residues. Trimming pared 1 base from V and 6 bases from J, leaving 7 bases between. Per the germline V gene, CDR1 is DFQATT and CDR2 is SNEGSKA (reference sequence). CDR3: CSARADGNSPLHF. CDR3 sequence (DNA): TGCAGTGCTAGAGCGGACGGTAATTCACCCCTCCACTTT.

Many counts were recorded for this clonotype. The chain combines TRBV7-9 with TRBJ2-1; D ambiguous. Germline assignment: CDR1 SEHNR and CDR2 FQNEAQ (reference sequence). V shed 2 bases and J shed 0 bases, with 17 bases lying between them. The CDR3 is 18 amino acids. This CDR3 reads CASSLNRGSSSSYNEQFF. As DNA, the CDR3 is TGTGCCAGCAGCTTAAATAGAGGAAGTTCAAGCTCCTACAATGAGCAGTTCTTC.

This clonotype appeared many times. V usage is TRBV9 and J usage is TRBJ2-1, with 10 bases identical to TRBD2. V was pared by 4 bases and J by 8 bases, with 24 bases of the junction left unmatched. Germline CDR1 reads SGDLS; CDR2 reads YYNGEE. The CDR3 contains 20 residues. The CDR3 loop reads CASSLRDSGGHSGGVDEQFF. The CDR3 DNA is TGTGCCAGCAGCCTCCGCGATAGCGGGGGGCACAGCGGAGGTGTGGATGAGCAGTTCTTC.

This clonotype has more than one count but fewer than ten. The chain recombines TRBV25-1 with TRBJ2-1; D ambiguous. The CDR3 is 13 residues long. Trimming removed 4 bases from V and 6 bases from J, with 10 bases in between. Germline CDR1 is MGHDK and CDR2 is SYGVNS. As DNA, the CDR3 is TGTGCCAGCAGTGGACCGGTCCCCAATGAGCAGTTCTTC. Translated: CASSGPVPNEQFF.

The sample holds many counts of this clonotype. The chain carries TRBV7-2 and TRBJ1-2; possible D gene TRBD1, 6 bases. The CDR3 is made up of 16 amino acids. V gave up 1 base and J gave up 6 bases, with 18 bases separating them. Germline assignment: CDR1 SGHTA and CDR2 FQGNSA. Here the CDR3 reads CASSLVLGAGAHGYTF. The CDR3 DNA reads as TGTGCCAGCAGCTTAGTACTAGGAGCAGGGGCCCATGGCTACACCTTC. The whole variable domain, remainder taken from reference TRBV7-2 and TRBJ1-2, is GAGVSQSPSNKVTEKGKDVELRCDPISGHTALYWYRQSLGQGLEFLIYFQGNSAPDKSGLPSDRFSAERTGGSVSTLTIQRTQQEDSAVYLCASSLVLGAGAHGYTFGSGTRLTVV.

This clonotype was picked up a small number of times. CDR3 residues: CASSPNQGGYGYTF. Here the CDR3 DNA reads TGTGCCAGCAGCCCCAATCAGGGCGGCTATGGCTACACCTTC. The V gene is TRBV12-3 or TRBV12-4, the J gene TRBJ1-2; D perhaps matches TRBD1 (5 bases). The V gene lost 6 bases and the J gene lost 4 bases, with 15 bases spanning the gap. CDR3 length equals 14 residues.

This clonotype has ten or more counts. This chain joins TRBV2 and TRBJ1-4; perhaps TRBD1 as D (5 bases). V lost 2 bases and J lost 8, with 21 bases in between. The CDR3 runs to 17 residues. CDR1 and CDR2 (germline): SNHLY, FYNNEI. In DNA form, the CDR3 reads TGTGCCAGCAGTGAACAGCTAACGGGCCCCTCAGGGGAAAAACTGTTTTTT. The encoded protein is CASSEQLTGPSGEKLFF.

The chain couples TRBV7-2 to TRBJ1-2, with D maybe TRBD1 (6 bases). V was clipped by 5 bases and J by 4 bases, with 14 bases between them. The germline V gene has CDR1 SGHTA and CDR2 FQGNSA. The CDR3 spans 14 residues. In DNA, the CDR3 is TGTGCCAGCAGCGTACAGGGTACGGGCTATGGCTACACCTTC. This encodes CASSVQGTGYGYTF.

V is TRBV29-1 and J is TRBJ2-5; D unclear. The CDR3 runs 12 residues. The germline CDR1 and CDR2 sequences are SQVTM and ANQGSEA. V was trimmed by 4 bases and J by 1 base, leaving 7 bases between them. CDR3 protein: CSVVPGQETQYF. DNA of the CDR3: TGCAGCGTTGTGCCAGGCCAAGAGACCCAGTACTTC.

In its sample, this clonotype was seen many times. The chain uses TRBV21-1 and TRBJ2-7; TRBD1 is the table's D call and was not checked against the DNA. TRBV21-1 is shown as a pseudogene. The CDR3 is made up of 15 amino acids. DNA for the CDR3: TGTGCCAGCAGCCTCAACTTTTGTCGGGACTACGAGCAGTACTTC. This encodes CASSLNFCRDYEQYF.